Below, 7 T cell receptor beta chains from the same sample are listed, as sequenced in a study of T cell changes during pregnancy in multiple sclerosis (dated by TCRdb to between 2017 and 2020). The library was generated by the immunoSEQ multiplex PCR assay. TCRdb mirrors the immuneACCESS table, restricted to in-frame sequences. Some clones are absent from its copies; in checked studies, under half trace to an unresolved V gene, and the reason for the others is unknown. Counted in this sample were under 55,000 clones; roughly 90% of them appeared once. The top ten hold under 2% of the sample. Sample: peripheral blood, taken in the first trimester of pregnancy. The receptors come from a female donor with multiple sclerosis, enrolled in a pregnancy study.

In its sample, this clone was seen many times. CDR3 loop: CASSFTGGTEAFF. The DNA of the CDR3 is TGTGCCAGCAGCTTCACAGGGGGAACTGAAGCTTTCTTT. The J gene is TRBJ1-1, the V gene TRBV11-1, with TRBD1 matching over 8 bases. There are 13 residues in the CDR3. Germline CDR1 and CDR2: SGHAT and FQDESV (reference sequence). V lost 3 bases, J lost 5 bases, and 2 bases stayed unmatched.

V usage is TRBV2 and J usage is TRBJ2-1; weak D call: TRBD1 (5 bases). This CDR3 spans 14 amino acids. Germline V gives CDR1 SNHLY, CDR2 FYNNEI. Trimming took off 4 bases at V and 6 bases at J, with 13 bases between the two ends. CDR3 loop: CASSGGPWANEQFF. CDR3 in DNA: TGTGCCAGCAGTGGGGGCCCATGGGCCAATGAGCAGTTCTTC.

The chain is built from TRBV6-1 and TRBJ2-7; D is unclear. Trimming pared 8 bases from V and 2 bases from J, leaving 19 bases between. This CDR3 is 15 amino acids long. The germline V gene has CDR1 MNHNS and CDR2 SASEGT. The CDR3 sequence is CASRWFSTSAYEQYF. As DNA, the CDR3 is TGTGCCAGCCGGTGGTTTAGCACATCGGCCTACGAGCAGTACTTC.

This clone was counted only a few times. The V and J genes are TRBV19 and TRBJ1-1, with TRBD1 matching 8 bases. Germline CDR1 is LNHDA and CDR2 is SQIVND (reference sequence). Unmatched junction bases numbered 10, after V lost 6 bases and J lost 4 bases. This CDR3 has 15 residues. CDR3 in amino acids: CASSNPRTGFTEAFF. For the CDR3, the DNA is TGTGCCAGTAGCAACCCTCGGACAGGGTTCACTGAAGCTTTCTTT.

This clone was counted between two and nine times. This chain joins TRBV4-2 and TRBJ2-3; D gene unclear. CDR1 and CDR2 (germline): LGHNA, YNFKEQ. The CDR3 spans 17 residues. V dropped 3 bases and J dropped 2 bases, with 18 bases sitting between them. DNA for the CDR3: TGTGCCAGCAGCCATTTCCTCCGACATTCTACCACAGATACGCAGTATTTT. Translating gives CASSHFLRHSTTDTQYF.

The chain combines TRBV4-2 with TRBJ1-6; possible D gene TRBD1, 6 bases. CDR3 length: 17 amino acids. Germline CDR1 is LGHNA and CDR2 is YNFKEQ. V lost 1 base and J 3 bases, leaving 13 bases between the germline ends. The CDR3, as DNA: TGTGCCAGCAGCCAAGGAGGGGTAGGGGGCTATAATTCACCCCTCCACTTT. It codes for CASSQGGVGGYNSPLHF.

The rearrangement links TRBV2 to TRBJ2-5; possible D gene TRBD1, 6 bases. Per germline, CDR1 SNHLY and CDR2 FYNNEI. The CDR3 covers 15 residues. V lost 6 bases, J lost 4 bases, and 18 bases lay in between. The CDR3 reads CASRKPGGLGETQYF. The DNA of the CDR3 is TGTGCCAGCAGGAAGCCTGGGGGCCTGGGAGAGACCCAGTACTTC.